These 15 T cell receptor beta chains originate from one sample sequenced in a study of blood T cells in healthy people across ages (dated by TCRdb to the mid-2010s). The library was produced with 5' RACE. For sequencing, an Illumina HiSeq 2500 was employed. A second about 7 to 11 cycle PCR used a sample-barcoded 5' primer and a J-beta primer mix. TCRdb reworked the public reads: Q25 trimming with fastp, MiXCR clone assembly, productive beta chains retained. Identical CDR3 proteins give one entry, which carries the most common genes and DNA. Present in this sample are about 1,400,000 distinct CDR3 sequences, 35% to 45% of which were seen just once. Roughly 7.7% of the sample is taken by the ten largest. The sequenced material came from blood. The source of these receptors is a woman between 18 and 29 years old in good health.

The sample holds a few counts of this clonotype. J is TRBJ2-7 and V is TRBV27, with D uncertain. Trimming removed 4 bases at V and 3 bases at J, with 13 bases between. Germline V gene data show CDR1 as MNHEY and CDR2 as SMNVEV (reference sequence). This CDR3 has 14 residues. This CDR3 reads CASSYGGPYYEQYF. The CDR3 nucleotides read TGTGCCAGCAGTTACGGCGGACCTTACTACGAGCAGTACTTC.

CDR3 nucleotide sequence: TGTGCCAGCAGTTTTGTGCGGGACGGCACAGATACGCAGTATTTT. It is translated as CASSFVRDGTDTQYF. The genes are TRBV12-3 or TRBV12-4 and TRBJ2-3; possibly TRBD2 for D (6 bases). The CDR3 loop spans 15 amino acids. V was trimmed by 3 bases and J by 1 base, leaving 11 bases between them.

V gene TRBV7-9 combines with J gene TRBJ1-5, with D perhaps TRBD1 (6 bases). Germline CDR1 reads SEHNR; CDR2 reads FQNEAQ (reference sequence). Trimming took 5 bases from V and 4 from J, leaving 15 bases between them. The CDR3 runs 15 residues. The chain's CDR3 is CASSASGAPNQPQHF. In DNA, the CDR3 is TGTGCCAGCAGCGCATCAGGGGCCCCGAATCAGCCCCAGCATTTT.

This clonotype was counted a few times. CDR3 in amino acids: CSAPTTSGFYEQYF. CDR3 nucleotides: TGCAGTGCTCCGACGACTAGCGGATTTTACGAGCAGTACTTC. This chain links TRBV20-1 with TRBJ2-7; TRBD2 matches 9 bases. Unmatched junction bases numbered 9, after V lost 5 bases and J lost 4 bases. The V gene's germline CDR1 is DFQATT and CDR2 SNEGSKA (reference sequence). The CDR3 runs to 14 residues.

The chain recombines TRBV5-1 with TRBJ2-5; 8 nucleotides match TRBD1. After removal of 4 bases from V and 11 bases from J, the junction contained 16 bases not matched to a gene. There are 15 residues in the CDR3. CDR1 and CDR2 (germline): SGHRS, YFSETQ. The CDR3 DNA is TGCGCCAGCAGCGGTGGGTGGACAGGGATGAATGAGCAGTACTTC. Its protein is CASSGGWTGMNEQYF.

This clonotype was seen a few times. In nucleotides, the CDR3 is TGTGCCAGCAGCTTAGGGCGGGGACCTAATGAAAAACTGTTTTTT. Translation: CASSLGRGPNEKLFF. The chain has TRBV7-2 and TRBJ1-4, with a weak D call TRBD1 (5 bases). Germline CDR1 reads SGHTA; CDR2 reads FQGNSA. CDR3 size: 15 residues. V was shortened by 1 base and J by 3 bases, with 9 bases between the two germline ends.

J is TRBJ2-2 and V is TRBV7-9, with no clear D. The CDR3 totals 17 residues. Trimming left V 4 bases short and J 4 bases short, with 19 bases between. Germline assignment: CDR1 SEHNR and CDR2 FQNEAQ (reference sequence). This CDR3 reads CASSSFGKTATTGELFF. The DNA of the CDR3 is TGTGCCAGCAGCTCCTTTGGGAAAACCGCAACCACCGGGGAGCTGTTTTTT. Full variable domain (remainder filled in from reference TRBV7-9 and TRBJ2-2): DTGVSQNPRHKITKRGQNVTFRCDPISEHNRLYWYRQTLGQGPEFLTYFQNEAQLEKSRLLSDRFSAERPKGSFSTLEIQRTEQGDSAMYLCASSSFGKTATTGELFFGEGSRLTVL.

This chain joins TRBV5-1 and TRBJ2-3; 10 bases fit TRBD1. This CDR3 is 15 amino acids long. V shed 4 bases, J shed 4 bases, and the junction held 6 bases outside the gene matches. Germline loops: CDR1 SGHRS, CDR2 YFSETQ. The CDR3 reads CASSTGQGVADTQYF. The CDR3 DNA is TGCGCCAGCAGCACTGGACAGGGGGTCGCAGATACGCAGTATTTT. The variable domain in full, completed from reference TRBV5-1 and TRBJ2-3, reads KAGVTQTPRYLIKTRGQQVTLSCSPISGHRSVSWYQQTPGQGLQFLFEYFSETQRNKGNFPGRFSGRQFSNSRSEMNVSTLELGDSALYLCASSTGQGVADTQYFGPGTRLTVL.

Here the CDR3 DNA reads TGTGCCAGCAGCTTCGGGGGGCGGGAGATATATGGCTACACCTTC. It translates to CASSFGGREIYGYTF. The chain combines TRBV28 with TRBJ1-2; TRBD1 might be the D (6 bases). V was trimmed by 6 bases and J by 5 bases, leaving 19 bases between them. In germline, CDR1 is MDHEN, CDR2 SYDVKM. The CDR3 length is 15 residues.

The J gene is TRBJ1-2, the V gene TRBV20-1; D is perhaps TRBD1 (6 bases). V lost 4 bases and J 1 base, leaving 10 bases between the germline ends. Germline loops: CDR1 DFQATT, CDR2 SNEGSKA (reference sequence). The CDR3 has 13 amino acids. Here the CDR3 DNA reads TGCAGTGCTATGGACAGAGTTAACTATGGCTACACCTTC. This encodes CSAMDRVNYGYTF.

This clonotype was found a few times. This rearrangement joins TRBV10-1 to TRBJ2-1, with 9 bases that match TRBD2. The CDR3 consists of 16 residues. Per the germline V gene, CDR1 is WNHNN and CDR2 is SYGVQD (reference sequence). Trimming cost V 4 bases and J 4 bases; bases outside gene matches: 8. In DNA, the CDR3 is TGCGCCAGCAGTGGTCCGGCAGCGGGAGGATACAATGAGCAGTTCTTC. Protein: CASSGPAAGGYNEQFF.

In DNA form, the CDR3 reads TGCGCCAGCAGCTTGAACTCAGGGGGCGACAATGAGCAGTTCTTC. Protein product: CASSLNSGGDNEQFF. The chain employs TRBV5-1 and TRBJ2-1, with 8 nucleotides matching TRBD1. The ends lost 1 base at V and 5 bases at J; junction bases unmatched: 5. Germline V CDR1 and CDR2: SGHRS, YFSETQ. The CDR3 is 15 residues long.

The chain carries TRBV29-1 and TRBJ2-6; D might be TRBD2 (5 bases). Deletions cut 4 bases from V and 2 bases from J, with 6 bases between. This CDR3 is built from 13 residues. Germline loops: CDR1 SQVTM, CDR2 ANQGSEA. CDR3 sequence (DNA): TGCAGCGTTGGAGGGCCTGGGGCCAACGTCCTGACTTTC. This gives the protein CSVGGPGANVLTF.

This clonotype was observed a handful of times. This rearrangement joins TRBV9 to TRBJ2-3; 9 bases line up with TRBD2. V shed 1 base, J shed 4 bases, and the junction held 4 bases outside the gene matches. CDR3 length: 15 amino acids. Germline-derived CDR1 and CDR2 are SGDLS and YYNGEE. The CDR3 DNA sequence: TGTGCCAGCAGCGTACGGCGGGGGGGCGCAGATACGCAGTATTTT. Amino acids: CASSVRRGGADTQYF.

This chain connects TRBV7-9 to TRBJ1-2; D might be TRBD1 (6 bases). From germline, CDR1 is SEHNR and CDR2 FQNEAQ (reference sequence). The V end was cut by 5 bases, the J end by 4 bases, with 14 bases between. CDR3 length: 14 amino acids. The CDR3 nucleotides are TGTGCCAGCAGCATAACAGGGCCGATCTATGGCTACACCTTC. Amino acids: CASSITGPIYGYTF.